This entry features one T cell receptor beta chain sequence. Antigen: not known. These data belong to a study of beta chain features in type 1 diabetes. Study-level background: Examined across all samples were almost 110 million sorted cells. Study conclusions and caveats: The study found moderately but significantly shorter TCRB CDR3s in all four CD4+ subsets of Type 1 diabetes patients.

V lost 1 base to trimming and J lost 8 bases, with 6 bases between them. This CDR3 comprises 12 residues. CDR1 SGHTA and CDR2 FQGNSA come from the germline V gene. What was sequenced were expressed TCRB transcripts, since all of the isolated RNA had been reverse transcribed. Profiling relied on immunoSEQ multiplex PCR, and the TCRdb table lists in-frame clones only, not all of them. The table lists some 200,000 clones, 16% of them singletons. Source material: naive CD4+ T cells from blood. This chain links TRBV7-2 with TRBJ2-1; D uncertain. The clonotype originates from a man aged 25-45 years with type 1 diabetes. The CDR3 is CASSLVGDEQFF. CDR3 bases: TGTGCCAGCAGCTTAGTTGGGGATGAGCAGTTCTTC.